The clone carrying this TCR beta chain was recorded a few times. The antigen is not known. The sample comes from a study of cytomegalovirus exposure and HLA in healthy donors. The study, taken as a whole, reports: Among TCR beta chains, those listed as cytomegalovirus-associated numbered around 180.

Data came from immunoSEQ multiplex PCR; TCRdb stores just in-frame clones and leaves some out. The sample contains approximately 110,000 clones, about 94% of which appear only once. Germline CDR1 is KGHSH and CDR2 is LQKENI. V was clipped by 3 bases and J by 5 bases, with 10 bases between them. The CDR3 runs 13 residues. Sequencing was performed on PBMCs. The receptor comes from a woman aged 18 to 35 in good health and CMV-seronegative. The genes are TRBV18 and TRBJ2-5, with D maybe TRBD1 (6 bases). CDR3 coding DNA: TGTGCCAGCTCACCGGACAGAGGGGAGACCCAGTACTTC. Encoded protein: CASSPDRGETQYF.